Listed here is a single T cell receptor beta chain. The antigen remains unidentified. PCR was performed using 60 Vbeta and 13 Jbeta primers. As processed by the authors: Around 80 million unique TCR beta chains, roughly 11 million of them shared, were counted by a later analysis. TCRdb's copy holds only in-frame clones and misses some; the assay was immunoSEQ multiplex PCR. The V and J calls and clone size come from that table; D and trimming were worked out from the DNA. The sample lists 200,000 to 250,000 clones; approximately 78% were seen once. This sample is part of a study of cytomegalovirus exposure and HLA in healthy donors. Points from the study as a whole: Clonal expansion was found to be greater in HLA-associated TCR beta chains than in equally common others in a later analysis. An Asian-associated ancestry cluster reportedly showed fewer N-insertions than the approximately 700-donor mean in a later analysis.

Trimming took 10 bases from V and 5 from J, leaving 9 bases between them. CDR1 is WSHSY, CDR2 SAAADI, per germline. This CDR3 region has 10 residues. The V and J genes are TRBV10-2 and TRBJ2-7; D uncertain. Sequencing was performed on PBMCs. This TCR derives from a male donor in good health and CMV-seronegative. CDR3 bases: TGCGCCACCACTTCCCACGAGCAGTACTTC. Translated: CATTSHEQYF.